This T cell receptor (beta chain) was sequenced in a study of shared clonotypes between healthy human individuals. The count of this clone is one. Clones were read by immunoSEQ multiplex PCR, and TCRdb kept only the in-frame ones, dropping some. This sample has about 490,000 clones, with 78% found just once. CDR3 size: 12 residues. Germline lookup yields CDR1 SGHRS and CDR2 YFSETQ. J gave up 5 bases and V 4 bases, and 2 bases lay outside the gene matches. V gene TRBV5-1 combines with J gene TRBJ2-5; the match to TRBD1 covers 7 bases. This TCR was recovered from a woman aged 35 to 49 in good health. Some clones in this sample may be carry-over from other donors' samples. What was sequenced was PBMCs. CDR3 DNA sequence: TGCGCCAGCAGCGAGACAGGGGAGACCCAGTACTTC. Translated: CASSETGETQYF. Filled out from reference TRBV5-1 and TRBJ2-5, the complete variable domain reads KAGVTQTPRYLIKTRGQQVTLSCSPISGHRSVSWYQQTPGQGLQFLFEYFSETQRNKGNFPGRFSGRQFSNSRSEMNVSTLELGDSALYLCASSETGETQYFGPGTRLLVL.